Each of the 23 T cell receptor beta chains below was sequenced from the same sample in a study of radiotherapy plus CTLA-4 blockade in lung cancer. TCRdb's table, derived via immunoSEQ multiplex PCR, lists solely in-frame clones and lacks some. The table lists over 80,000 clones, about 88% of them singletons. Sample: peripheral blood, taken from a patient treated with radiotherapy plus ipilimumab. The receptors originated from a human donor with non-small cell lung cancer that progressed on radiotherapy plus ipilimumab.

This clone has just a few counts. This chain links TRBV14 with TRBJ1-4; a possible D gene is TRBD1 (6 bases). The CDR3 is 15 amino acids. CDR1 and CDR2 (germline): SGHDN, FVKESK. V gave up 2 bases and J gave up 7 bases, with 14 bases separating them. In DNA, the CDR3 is TGTGCCAGCAGCCAACAAACAGGGAGGGGTGAAAAACTGTTTTTT. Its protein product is CASSQQTGRGEKLFF.

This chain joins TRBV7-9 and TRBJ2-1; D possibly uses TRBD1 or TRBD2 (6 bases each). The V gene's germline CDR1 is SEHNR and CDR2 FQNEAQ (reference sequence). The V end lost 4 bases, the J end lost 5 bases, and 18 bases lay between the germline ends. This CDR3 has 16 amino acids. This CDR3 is CASSSFGTGGDNEQFF. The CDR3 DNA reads TGTGCCAGCAGCTCCTTCGGGACTGGGGGCGACAATGAGCAGTTCTTC.

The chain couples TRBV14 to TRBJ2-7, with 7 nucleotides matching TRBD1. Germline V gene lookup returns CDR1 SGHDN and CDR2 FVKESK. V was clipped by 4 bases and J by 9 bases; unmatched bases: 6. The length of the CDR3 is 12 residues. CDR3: CASSRTGVGQYF. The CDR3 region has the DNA TGTGCCAGCAGCCGCACAGGGGTTGGGCAGTACTTC.

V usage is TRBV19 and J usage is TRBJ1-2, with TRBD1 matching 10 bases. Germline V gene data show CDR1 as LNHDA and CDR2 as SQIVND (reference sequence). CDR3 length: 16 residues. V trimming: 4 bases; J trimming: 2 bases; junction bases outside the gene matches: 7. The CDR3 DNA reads TGTGCCAGTAGTACCTCCCGGGGACAGGGGAACTATGGCTACACCTTC. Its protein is CASSTSRGQGNYGYTF.

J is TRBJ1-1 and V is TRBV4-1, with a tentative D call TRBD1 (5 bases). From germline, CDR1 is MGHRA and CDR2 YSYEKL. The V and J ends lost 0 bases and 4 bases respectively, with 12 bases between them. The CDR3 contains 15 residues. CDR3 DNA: TGCGCCAGCAGCCAAGATAGCAGGGAAGGCACTGAAGCTTTCTTT. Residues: CASSQDSREGTEAFF.

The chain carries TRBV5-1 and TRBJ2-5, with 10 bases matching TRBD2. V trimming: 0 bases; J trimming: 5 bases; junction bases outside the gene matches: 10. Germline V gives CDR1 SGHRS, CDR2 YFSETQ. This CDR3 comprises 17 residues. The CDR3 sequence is CASSLGISGLARETQYF. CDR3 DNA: TGCGCCAGCAGCTTGGGGATTTCGGGACTAGCGCGCGAGACCCAGTACTTC.

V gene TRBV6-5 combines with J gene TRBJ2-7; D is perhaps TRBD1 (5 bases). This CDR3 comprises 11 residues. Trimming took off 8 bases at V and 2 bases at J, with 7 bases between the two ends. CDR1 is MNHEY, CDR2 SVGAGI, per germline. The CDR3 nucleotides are TGTGCCAGCGGACAAGCCTACGAGCAGTACTTC. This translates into CASGQAYEQYF.

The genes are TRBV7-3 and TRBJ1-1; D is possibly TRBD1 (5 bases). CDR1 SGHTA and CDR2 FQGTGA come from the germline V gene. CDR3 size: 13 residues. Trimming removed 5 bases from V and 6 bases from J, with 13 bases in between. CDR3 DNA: TGTGCCAGCAGCCTAGACAGAGGGGCTGAAGCTTTCTTT. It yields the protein CASSLDRGAEAFF. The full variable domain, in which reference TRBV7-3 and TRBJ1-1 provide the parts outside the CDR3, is GAGVSQTPSNKVTEKGKYVELRCDPISGHTALYWYRQSLGQGPEFLIYFQGTGAADDSGLPNDRFFAVRPEGSVSTLKIQRTERGDSAVYLCASSLDRGAEAFFGQGTRLTVV.

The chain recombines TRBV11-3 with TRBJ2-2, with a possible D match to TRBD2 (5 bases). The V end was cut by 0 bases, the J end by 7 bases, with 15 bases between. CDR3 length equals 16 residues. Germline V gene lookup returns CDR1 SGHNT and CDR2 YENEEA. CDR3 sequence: CASSLDRAARGGELFF. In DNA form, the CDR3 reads TGTGCCAGCAGCTTAGATCGGGCAGCTCGGGGCGGGGAGCTGTTTTTT.

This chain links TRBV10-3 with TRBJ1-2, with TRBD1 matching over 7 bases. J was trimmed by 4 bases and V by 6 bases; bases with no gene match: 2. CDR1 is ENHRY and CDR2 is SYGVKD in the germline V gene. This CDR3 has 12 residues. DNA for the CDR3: TGTGCCATCAGAAGACAGGGCTATGGCTACACCTTC. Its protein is CAIRRQGYGYTF.

CDR3 bases: TGTGCCAGCAGTTACAATCAGGGTCTAACTGGCACTGAAGCTTTCTTT. Encoded protein: CASSYNQGLTGTEAFF. J is TRBJ1-1 and V is TRBV6-5; tentative D call: TRBD1 (5 bases). V dropped 2 bases and J dropped 4 bases, with 17 bases sitting between them. Germline V gives CDR1 MNHEY, CDR2 SVGAGI. The CDR3 runs 16 residues.

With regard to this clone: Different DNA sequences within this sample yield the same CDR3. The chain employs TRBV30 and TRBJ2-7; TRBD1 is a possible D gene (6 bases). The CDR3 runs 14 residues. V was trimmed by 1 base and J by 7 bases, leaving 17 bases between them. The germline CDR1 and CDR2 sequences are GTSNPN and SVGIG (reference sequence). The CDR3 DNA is TGTGCCTGGAGTGGCGGCTTGCAGGGGAAGGAGCAGTACTTC. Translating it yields CAWSGGLQGKEQYF.

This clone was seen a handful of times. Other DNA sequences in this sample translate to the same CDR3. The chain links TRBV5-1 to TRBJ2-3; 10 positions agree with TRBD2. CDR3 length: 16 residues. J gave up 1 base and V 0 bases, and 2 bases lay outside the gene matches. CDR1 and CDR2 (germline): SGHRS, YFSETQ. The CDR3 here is CASSLGGTSGTDTQYF. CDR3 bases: TGCGCCAGCAGCTTGGGCGGGACTAGCGGCACAGATACGCAGTATTTT.

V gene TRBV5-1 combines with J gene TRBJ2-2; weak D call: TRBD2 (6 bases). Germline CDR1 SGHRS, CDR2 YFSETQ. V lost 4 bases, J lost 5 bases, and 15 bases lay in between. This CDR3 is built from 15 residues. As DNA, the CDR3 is TGCGCCAGCAGCCCCCGACTAGGGGTAACCGGGGAGCTGTTTTTT. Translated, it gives CASSPRLGVTGELFF.

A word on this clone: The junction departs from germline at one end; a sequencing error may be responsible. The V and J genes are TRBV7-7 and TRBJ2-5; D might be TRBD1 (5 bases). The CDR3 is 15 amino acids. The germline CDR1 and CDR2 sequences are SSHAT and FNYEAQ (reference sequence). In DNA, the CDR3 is TGTGCTAGCAGCTTAGGGGCCTTCCAATCGGAGACCCAGTACTTC. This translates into CASSLGAFQSETQYF.

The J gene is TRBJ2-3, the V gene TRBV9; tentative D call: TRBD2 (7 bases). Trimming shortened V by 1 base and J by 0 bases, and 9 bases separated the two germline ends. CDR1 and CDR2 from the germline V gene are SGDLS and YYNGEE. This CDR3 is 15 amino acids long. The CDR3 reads CASSVRGGSTDTQYF. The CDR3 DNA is TGTGCCAGCAGCGTAAGGGGGGGAAGCACAGATACGCAGTATTTT. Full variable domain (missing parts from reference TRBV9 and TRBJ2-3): DSGVTQTPKHLITATGQRVTLRCSPRSGDLSVYWYQQSLDQGLQFLIQYYNGEERAKGNILERFSAQQFPDLHSELNLSSLELGDSALYFCASSVRGGSTDTQYFGPGTRLTVL.

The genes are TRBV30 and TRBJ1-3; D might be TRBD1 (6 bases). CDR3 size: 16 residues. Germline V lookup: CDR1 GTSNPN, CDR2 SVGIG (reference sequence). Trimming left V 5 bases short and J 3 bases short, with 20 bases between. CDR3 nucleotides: TGTGCCTGGGCCCGCACGGGGGGGGGCAGTGGAAACACCATATATTTT. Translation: CAWARTGGGSGNTIYF.

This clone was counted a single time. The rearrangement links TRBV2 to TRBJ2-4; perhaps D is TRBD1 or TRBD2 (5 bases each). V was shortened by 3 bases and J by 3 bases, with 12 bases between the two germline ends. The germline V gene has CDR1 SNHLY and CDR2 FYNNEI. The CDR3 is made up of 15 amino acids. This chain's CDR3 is CASSDWGEGKNIQYF. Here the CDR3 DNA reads TGTGCCAGCAGTGACTGGGGCGAGGGCAAAAACATTCAGTACTTC.

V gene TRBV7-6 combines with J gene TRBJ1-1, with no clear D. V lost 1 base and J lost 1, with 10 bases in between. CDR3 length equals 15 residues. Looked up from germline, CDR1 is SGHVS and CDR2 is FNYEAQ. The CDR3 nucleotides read TGTGCCAGCAGCTTAGTAGCGGGCCAGAACACTGAAGCTTTCTTT. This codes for CASSLVAGQNTEAFF.

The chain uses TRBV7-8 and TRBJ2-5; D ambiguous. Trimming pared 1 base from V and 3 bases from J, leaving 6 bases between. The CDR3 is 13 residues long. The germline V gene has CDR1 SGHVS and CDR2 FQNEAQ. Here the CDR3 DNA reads TGTGCCAGCAGCTTAGGACTCAAAGAGACCCAGTACTTC. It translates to CASSLGLKETQYF.

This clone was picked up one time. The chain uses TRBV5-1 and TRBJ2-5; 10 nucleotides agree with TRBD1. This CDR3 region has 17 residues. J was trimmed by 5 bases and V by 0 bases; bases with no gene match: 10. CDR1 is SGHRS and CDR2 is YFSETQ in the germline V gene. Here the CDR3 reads CASSLAGLTGGKETQYF. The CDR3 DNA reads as TGCGCCAGCAGCTTGGCCGGGTTGACAGGGGGCAAGGAGACCCAGTACTTC.

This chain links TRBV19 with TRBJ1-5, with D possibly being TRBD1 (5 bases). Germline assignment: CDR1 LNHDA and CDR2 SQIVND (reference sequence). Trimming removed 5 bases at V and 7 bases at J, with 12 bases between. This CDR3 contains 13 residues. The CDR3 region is CASSDQRGQPQHF. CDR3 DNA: TGTGCCAGTAGTGACCAGAGGGGCCAGCCCCAGCATTTT.

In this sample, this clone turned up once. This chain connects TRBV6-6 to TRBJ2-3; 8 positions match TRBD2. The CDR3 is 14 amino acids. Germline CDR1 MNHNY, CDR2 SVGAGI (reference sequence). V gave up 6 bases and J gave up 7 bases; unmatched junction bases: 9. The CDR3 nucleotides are TGTGCCAGCAGAAGAAGCGGGAGCGAAAATACGCAGTATTTT. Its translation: CASRRSGSENTQYF.